The entry that follows covers one T cell receptor beta chain sequence. Its specificity is unknown. The sample comes from a study of OX40 agonist ivuxolimab in advanced cancers. General study points: Within 6 weeks, CD4+ and CD8+ blood T cells expanded clonally at 0.1 to 3.0 mg/kg. Averaged across samples, CD8+ T cells carried more expanded clones than CD4+ did.

Trimming took 7 bases from V and 4 from J, leaving 13 bases between them. The germline V gene has CDR1 SGHAT and CDR2 FQNNGV. The CDR3 is 13 residues long. This table comes from immunoSEQ multiplex PCR, and its TCRdb copy is limited to in-frame clones, with some not included. The sample has some 7,000 clones, around 85% seen once. The receptor was isolated from an adult with an advanced solid tumor such as melanoma, head and neck, liver or kidney cancer. The sequences come from CD4+ or CD8+ T cells sorted from blood, collected in a trial of the OX40 agonist ivuxolimab. The V gene is TRBV11-2, the J gene TRBJ1-1; D might be TRBD1 (6 bases). As DNA, the CDR3 is TGTGCCAGCACTAATAGGGGGATCACTGAAGCTTTCTTT. Translated: CASTNRGITEAFF.